Presented here are 32 T cell receptor beta chains from one specimen sequenced in a study of OX40 agonist ivuxolimab in advanced cancers. Sequencing was performed with immunoSEQ multiplex PCR; in TCRdb, only in-frame clones are kept and a portion is missing. The sample lists tens of thousands of clones, 80% to 85% seen once, with about 20% in the top ten. The input for sequencing was CD4+ or CD8+ T cells sorted from blood, taken in a trial of the OX40 agonist ivuxolimab. These receptors originate from an adult with an advanced solid tumor such as melanoma, head and neck, liver or kidney cancer.

The rearrangement joins TRBV28 to TRBJ2-2; possible D gene TRBD1, 6 bases. The germline gives CDR1 MDHEN, CDR2 SYDVKM. This CDR3 is built from 15 residues. The V end was cut by 6 bases, the J end by 1 base, with 12 bases between. The DNA for the CDR3 is TGTGCCAGCAGCCCCGGGACAAGGAACACCGGGGAGCTGTTTTTT. It yields the protein CASSPGTRNTGELFF.

CDR3 coding DNA: TGTGCCAGCAGCTTAGATCTGGAGAGTGAGCAGTTCTTC. Translating gives CASSLDLESEQFF. The J gene is TRBJ2-1, the V gene TRBV11-3, with unresolved D. Germline lookup yields CDR1 SGHNT and CDR2 YENEEA. V lost 0 bases, J lost 9 bases, and 9 bases lay in between. The CDR3 has 13 residues.

The rearrangement joins TRBV2 to TRBJ1-5; D is unclear. There are 13 residues in the CDR3. Trimming cost V 11 bases and J 1 base, with 12 bases left between them. From germline, CDR1 is SNHLY and CDR2 FYNNEI. The CDR3 region has the DNA TGTGCCTGCCGTGGCCAGAGCAATCAGCCCCAGCATTTT. As protein: CACRGQSNQPQHF.

This clone was seen just once. The chain carries TRBV5-4 and TRBJ2-5; no firm D call. CDR1 is SGHNT, CDR2 YYREEE, per germline (reference sequence). V was shortened by 0 bases and J by 4 bases, with 10 bases between the two germline ends. This CDR3 has 14 residues. The CDR3 DNA reads as TGTGCCAGCAGCTTGGAAGGTTACGGAGAGACCCAGTACTTC. It yields the protein CASSLEGYGETQYF. The full variable domain, with the rest looked up from reference TRBV5-4 and TRBJ2-5, is ETGVTQSPTHLIKTRGQQVTLRCSSQSGHNTVSWYQQALGQGPQFIFQYYREEENGRGNFPPRFSGLQFPNYSSELNVNALELDDSALYLCASSLEGYGETQYFGPGTRLLVL.

Here the CDR3 DNA reads TGTGCCAGCAGCTTGGACCCCGGGACGGCGGGAAACACCATATATTTT. Encoded protein: CASSLDPGTAGNTIYF. The chain employs TRBV5-4 and TRBJ1-3; D might be TRBD1 (5 bases). V lost 0 bases and J 4 bases, leaving 14 bases between the germline ends. Germline V CDR1 and CDR2: SGHNT, YYREEE (reference sequence). The CDR3 has 16 amino acids.

This clone has a handful of counts. CDR3 DNA sequence: TGTGCCAGCAGCTTCGGACTAGCGGGAGTTGGCGAGCAGTACTTC. Its protein product is CASSFGLAGVGEQYF. The gene calls are TRBV7-2 and TRBJ2-7, with 13 bases that match TRBD2. V shed 3 bases, J shed 6 bases, and the junction held 5 bases outside the gene matches. The CDR3 is made up of 15 amino acids. The V gene's germline CDR1 is SGHTA and CDR2 FQGNSA.

This sequence joins TRBV6-1 and TRBJ2-3; 8 bases line up with TRBD2. CDR3 length: 16 amino acids. The ends lost 4 bases at V and 4 bases at J; junction bases unmatched: 10. Germline lookup yields CDR1 MNHNS and CDR2 SASEGT. CDR3 DNA: TGTGCCAGCAGTGTCCCGTACGGGGGGGCGGCAGATACGCAGTATTTT. Translated: CASSVPYGGAADTQYF.

The chain combines TRBV28 with TRBJ2-1; no firm D call. The CDR3 contains 16 residues. CDR1 MDHEN and CDR2 SYDVKM come from the germline V gene. The ends were cut back, 5 bases at V and 0 bases at J, with 14 bases in the middle. CDR3 sequence: CASSPSDLRSYNEQFF. The CDR3 nucleotides are TGTGCCAGCAGTCCCTCAGACCTCCGCTCCTACAATGAGCAGTTCTTC.

V and J are TRBV9 and TRBJ2-2; D ambiguous. CDR1 and CDR2 (germline): SGDLS, YYNGEE. The V and J ends lost 0 bases and 6 bases respectively, with 6 bases between them. The CDR3 covers 13 residues. Here the CDR3 reads CASSVGDSGELFF. The CDR3 DNA reads TGTGCCAGCAGCGTAGGAGATTCCGGGGAGCTGTTTTTT.

The chain uses TRBV19 and TRBJ2-3, with D maybe TRBD2 (6 bases). This CDR3 has 13 residues. Per the germline V gene, CDR1 is LNHDA and CDR2 is SQIVND (reference sequence). V shed 7 bases and J shed 1 base, with 9 bases lying between them. CDR3 residues: CASKASGTDTQYF. CDR3 sequence (DNA): TGTGCCAGTAAGGCTAGCGGCACAGATACGCAGTATTTT.

The chain has TRBV7-6 and TRBJ2-3; D remains unclear. CDR1 is SGHVS, CDR2 FNYEAQ, per germline. The CDR3 has 15 residues. V gave up 2 bases and J gave up 3 bases, with 12 bases separating them. Here the CDR3 DNA reads TGTGCCAGCAGCTTATCCCCTTTCTCGACAGATACGCAGTATTTT. As protein: CASSLSPFSTDTQYF.

This clone was counted between two and nine times. The chain couples TRBV6-5 to TRBJ2-5; a possible D gene is TRBD1 (7 bases). Germline V gene data show CDR1 as MNHEY and CDR2 as SVGAGI. The CDR3 runs to 13 residues. The ends were cut back, 2 bases at V and 5 bases at J, with 9 bases in the middle. The CDR3 spells CASSYQGGETQYF. In nucleotides, the CDR3 is TGTGCCAGCAGTTACCAGGGGGGTGAGACCCAGTACTTC.

The chain couples TRBV28 to TRBJ1-2, with D unresolved. Germline V gives CDR1 MDHEN, CDR2 SYDVKM. V shed 6 bases and J shed 6 bases, with 14 bases lying between them. CDR3 length: 13 amino acids. The CDR3, as DNA: TGTGCCAGCAGCCGCTCCTCTACCGATGGCTACACCTTC. This translates into CASSRSSTDGYTF.

The CDR3 region is CASSYSPSTYNEQFF. Here the CDR3 DNA reads TGTGCCAGCAGTTACTCCCCTAGCACTTACAATGAGCAGTTCTTC. The rearrangement uses TRBV6-5 and TRBJ2-1; possible D gene TRBD2, 5 bases. This CDR3 is 15 amino acids long. Trimming removed 0 bases from V and 4 bases from J, with 10 bases in between. Germline V gene sequence: CDR1 MNHEY, CDR2 SVGAGI.

This chain uses TRBV4-3 with TRBJ2-2; D unresolved. Looked up from germline, CDR1 is LGHNA and CDR2 is YSLEER. V shed 0 bases and J shed 1 base, with 3 bases lying between them. The CDR3 spans 14 residues. CDR3 bases: TGCGCCAGCAGCCAAGAAGTGAACACCGGGGAGCTGTTTTTT. This sequence encodes CASSQEVNTGELFF.

The chain carries TRBV28 and TRBJ1-4; possible D gene TRBD1, 5 bases. The length of the CDR3 is 15 residues. V lost 0 bases and J 4 bases, leaving 9 bases between the germline ends. CDR1 MDHEN and CDR2 SYDVKM come from the germline V gene. The CDR3 nucleotides read TGTGCCAGCAGTTTATGGGCAGGGCTTAATGAAAAACTGTTTTTT. This gives the protein CASSLWAGLNEKLFF.

V and J are TRBV7-2 and TRBJ1-4; D not certain. CDR1 SGHTA and CDR2 FQGNSA come from the germline V gene. V was shortened by 4 bases and J by 10 bases, with 13 bases between the two germline ends. The CDR3 has 13 amino acids. The CDR3 nucleotides are TGTGCCAGCAGCTCCCAGGTAGTTGGAAAACTGTTTTTT. This encodes CASSSQVVGKLFF. Looking up the rest from reference TRBV7-2 and TRBJ1-4 gives the full variable domain: GAGVSQSPSNKVTEKGKDVELRCDPISGHTALYWYRQSLGQGLEFLIYFQGNSAPDKSGLPSDRFSAERTGGSVSTLTIQRTQQEDSAVYLCASSSQVVGKLFFGSGTQLSVL.

The chain carries TRBV7-2 and TRBJ2-5; D might be TRBD2 (5 bases). Trimming left V 4 bases short and J 3 bases short, with 15 bases between. The CDR3 is 15 residues long. Germline lookup yields CDR1 SGHTA and CDR2 FQGNSA. CDR3 sequence: CASSSQRTDEETQYF. DNA for the CDR3: TGTGCCAGCAGCTCTCAGCGGACGGATGAAGAGACCCAGTACTTC.

The V call is TRBV5-4, the J call TRBJ2-7; a possible D gene is TRBD1 (6 bases). Germline V gives CDR1 SGHNT, CDR2 YYREEE (reference sequence). This CDR3 has 14 residues. Trimming shortened V by 1 base and J by 2 bases, and 10 bases separated the two germline ends. Here the CDR3 reads CASSLQGSTYEQYF. CDR3 nucleotides: TGTGCCAGCAGCTTGCAGGGGTCGACCTACGAGCAGTACTTC. The whole variable domain, filled in from reference TRBV5-4 and TRBJ2-7, reads ETGVTQSPTHLIKTRGQQVTLRCSSQSGHNTVSWYQQALGQGPQFIFQYYREEENGRGNFPPRFSGLQFPNYSSELNVNALELDDSALYLCASSLQGSTYEQYFGPGTRLTVT.

The V call is TRBV5-1, the J call TRBJ2-7; D may correspond to TRBD1 or TRBD2 (5 bases each). Trimming cost V 3 bases and J 3 bases, with 16 bases left between them. From germline, CDR1 is SGHRS and CDR2 YFSETQ. This CDR3 has 15 amino acids. The CDR3 spells CASSSPGTVSYEQYF. The CDR3 DNA reads as TGCGCCAGCAGCTCACCCGGGACCGTGAGCTACGAGCAGTACTTC.

The rearrangement links TRBV7-9 to TRBJ2-3; D possibly matches TRBD1 or TRBD2 (6 bases each). Germline assignment: CDR1 SEHNR and CDR2 FQNEAQ (reference sequence). The CDR3 consists of 16 residues. V dropped 5 bases and J dropped 0 bases, with 15 bases sitting between them. The CDR3 region is CASSGTTRGSTDTQYF. The CDR3, as DNA: TGTGCCAGCAGCGGAACGACTAGGGGGAGCACAGATACGCAGTATTTT.

The chain couples TRBV28 to TRBJ2-5, with 7 positions matching TRBD2. The J call may be wrong; the DNA end is better matched by TRBJ2-7. The germline gives CDR1 MDHEN, CDR2 SYDVKM. The CDR3 loop spans 13 amino acids. The CDR3 loop reads CASTGTMSIEQYF. For the CDR3, the DNA is TGTGCCAGCACCGGGACTATGTCTATCGAGCAGTACTTC.

The chain employs TRBV29-1 and TRBJ1-1; D remains unclear. The CDR3 contains 11 residues. Germline CDR1 is SQVTM and CDR2 is ANQGSEA. The V gene lost 2 bases and the J gene lost 5 bases, with 6 bases spanning the gap. The CDR3 nucleotides read TGCAGCGTTGAACCGGGGACTGAAGCTTTCTTT. It is translated as CSVEPGTEAFF.

The chain is built from TRBV20-1 and TRBJ2-1; D is unclear. The length of the CDR3 is 11 residues. The germline V gene has CDR1 DFQATT and CDR2 SNEGSKA (reference sequence). Trimming removed 6 bases at V and 3 bases at J, with 6 bases between. CDR3: CSASDYNEQFF. Here the CDR3 DNA reads TGCAGTGCATCCGACTACAATGAGCAGTTCTTC.

In this sample, this clone turned up a few times. The chain uses TRBV6-1 and TRBJ1-5; tentatively, D is TRBD1 (5 bases). Trimming removed 4 bases from V and 2 bases from J, with 15 bases in between. The CDR3 loop spans 16 amino acids. Germline CDR1 MNHNS, CDR2 SASEGT. CDR3 DNA sequence: TGTGCCAGCAGTGCCCGACAGCTCTGGCGCAATCAGCCCCAGCATTTT. It codes for CASSARQLWRNQPQHF.

This clone was observed a handful of times. The CDR3 spells CASSFMGEQYF. In DNA form, the CDR3 reads TGTGCCAGCAGCTTTATGGGTGAGCAGTACTTC. The genes are TRBV5-4 and TRBJ2-5, with D unresolved. The V end was cut by 2 bases, the J end by 11 bases, with 10 bases between. Germline values: CDR1 SGHNT, CDR2 YYREEE (reference sequence). This CDR3 has 11 amino acids.

The chain couples TRBV7-8 to TRBJ2-4; perhaps TRBD2 as D (5 bases). V was shortened by 3 bases and J by 3 bases, with 12 bases between the two germline ends. Per germline, CDR1 SGHVS and CDR2 FQNEAQ. There are 15 residues in the CDR3. CDR3 loop: CASSLTPRGKNIQYF. CDR3 bases: TGTGCCAGCAGCTTGACCCCCCGGGGCAAAAACATTCAGTACTTC.

The chain uses TRBV6-1 and TRBJ1-1; the D is unclear. V was cut by 1 base and J by 8 bases, with 11 bases left in between. The CDR3 consists of 13 residues. CDR1 and CDR2 from the germline V gene are MNHNS and SASEGT. CDR3 sequence reads: CASSEVVGEEAFF. The CDR3, as DNA: TGTGCCAGCAGTGAAGTTGTCGGTGAGGAAGCTTTCTTT.

This rearrangement joins TRBV7-2 to TRBJ2-2, with TRBD1 as a possible D gene (7 bases). This CDR3 spans 15 amino acids. Trimming took off 3 bases at V and 4 bases at J, with 12 bases between the two ends. Germline V gives CDR1 SGHTA, CDR2 FQGNSA. CDR3 in DNA: TGTGCCAGCAGCTTTCAGGGGGGTAGCACCGGGGAGCTGTTTTTT. This gives the protein CASSFQGGSTGELFF.

This clone was detected a few times. The rearrangement links TRBV6-4 to TRBJ2-1; D may be TRBD1 or TRBD2 (6 bases each). Germline V lookup: CDR1 MRHNA, CDR2 SNTAGT. Deletions cut 5 bases from V and 4 bases from J, with 15 bases between. The CDR3 has 15 amino acids. DNA of the CDR3: TGTGCCAGCAGTCCCCCGGGGGCCTCTTACAATGAGCAGTTCTTC. Encoded protein: CASSPPGASYNEQFF.

This clone turned up a few times. The V gene is TRBV6-5, the J gene TRBJ1-1; TRBD1 matches 7 bases. The length of the CDR3 is 14 residues. V dropped 6 bases and J dropped 1; count of bases not matched to a gene: 5. Germline V gene sequence: CDR1 MNHEY, CDR2 SVGAGI. The CDR3 sequence: CASSPDRANTEAFF. The CDR3 nucleotides read TGTGCCAGCAGCCCAGACAGGGCGAACACTGAAGCTTTCTTT.

The chain recombines TRBV28 with TRBJ1-1, with 10 bases fitting TRBD1. This CDR3 contains 17 residues. Germline CDR1 reads MDHEN; CDR2 reads SYDVKM. Unmatched junction bases numbered 11, after V lost 2 bases and J lost 5 bases. CDR3 DNA: TGTGCCAGCAGTTTAGCTAGACAGGGGGCGGGAGGGACTGAAGCTTTCTTT. Translation: CASSLARQGAGGTEAFF.